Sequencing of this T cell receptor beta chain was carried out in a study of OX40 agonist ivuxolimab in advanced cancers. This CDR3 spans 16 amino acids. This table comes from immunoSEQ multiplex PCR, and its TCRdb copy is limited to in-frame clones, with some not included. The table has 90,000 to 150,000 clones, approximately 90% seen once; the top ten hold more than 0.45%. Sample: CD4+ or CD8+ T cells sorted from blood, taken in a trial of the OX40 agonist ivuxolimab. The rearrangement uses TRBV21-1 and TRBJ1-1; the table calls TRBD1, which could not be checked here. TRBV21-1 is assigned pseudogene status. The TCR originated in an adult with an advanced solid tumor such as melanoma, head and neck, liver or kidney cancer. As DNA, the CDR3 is TGTGCCAGCAGCAAAAAGGCTGCCAGGGGTCACACTGAAGCTTTCTTT. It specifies CASSKKAARGHTEAFF.